The 5 T cell receptor beta chains given below trace back to one sample, sequenced in a study of shared clonotypes between healthy human individuals. Some clones are missing from TCRdb's copy, which holds only in-frame ones; the method was immunoSEQ multiplex PCR. Among more than 2 million clones, 90% to 95% were seen once, and the ten largest hold roughly 1.7%. Naive CD8 cells, CD45RO-negative and positively selected for CCR7, excluded terminally differentiated effector memory CD45RA+ cells. Sequenced input: naive CD8+ T cells from PBMCs. These receptors came from a man aged 18 to 29 in good health. Some clones in this sample may be carry-over from other donors' samples.

The chain couples TRBV11-2 to TRBJ2-3; D gene unclear. The CDR3 sequence is 14 residues long. Germline V lookup: CDR1 SGHAT, CDR2 FQNNGV. V was clipped by 5 bases and J by 4 bases, with 13 bases between them. Written as DNA, the CDR3 is TGTGCCAGCAGCCCCACGCACGCCCCAGATACGCAGTATTTT. Its translation: CASSPTHAPDTQYF.

The genes are TRBV6-5 and TRBJ1-2; 9 bases are shared with TRBD1. CDR1 is MNHEY and CDR2 is SVGAGI in the germline V gene. V shed 5 bases and J 4 bases; nucleotides not matched to a gene: 5. CDR3 length: 14 amino acids. CDR3 DNA sequence: TGTGCCAGCAGTCGCCGGGACAGGGCCTATGGCTACACCTTC. Translation: CASSRRDRAYGYTF.

DNA for the CDR3: TGTGCCAGCAGTTTCGAGGGGGTTAGCTCCTACGAGCAGTACTTC. Translating it yields CASSFEGVSSYEQYF. This chain joins TRBV27 and TRBJ2-7; D may be TRBD1 (6 bases). Trimming cost V 3 bases and J 0 bases, with 12 bases left between them. Germline lookup yields CDR1 MNHEY and CDR2 SMNVEV (reference sequence). The CDR3 length is 15 residues.

The chain links TRBV27 to TRBJ2-7; D is perhaps TRBD1 (6 bases). Germline values: CDR1 MNHEY, CDR2 SMNVEV (reference sequence). The CDR3 has 17 residues. Trimming removed 4 bases at V and 3 bases at J, with 22 bases between. Here the CDR3 reads CASSSAETGSYHYEQYF. The CDR3 nucleotides are TGTGCCAGCAGTTCTGCCGAAACAGGGTCCTATCACTACGAGCAGTACTTC.

J is TRBJ1-1 and V is TRBV27; no clear D gene. The ends were cut back, 8 bases at V and 3 bases at J, with 13 bases in the middle. Germline assignment: CDR1 MNHEY and CDR2 SMNVEV (reference sequence). The CDR3 spans 13 residues. The CDR3 here is CASRPGGYTEAFF. The CDR3 DNA reads as TGTGCCAGCCGCCCAGGTGGGTACACTGAAGCTTTCTTT.